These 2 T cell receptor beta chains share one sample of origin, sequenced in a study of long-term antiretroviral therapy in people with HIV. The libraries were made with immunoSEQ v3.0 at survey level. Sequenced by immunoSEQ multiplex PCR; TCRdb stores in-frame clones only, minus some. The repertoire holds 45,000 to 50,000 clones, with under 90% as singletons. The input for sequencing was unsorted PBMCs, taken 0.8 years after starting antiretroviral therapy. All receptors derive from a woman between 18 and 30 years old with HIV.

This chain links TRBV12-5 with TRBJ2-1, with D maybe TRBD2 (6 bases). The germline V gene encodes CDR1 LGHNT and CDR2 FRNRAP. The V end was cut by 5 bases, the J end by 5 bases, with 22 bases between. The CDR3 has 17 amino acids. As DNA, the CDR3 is TGTGCTAGTGGTCGTGGCGTCAAGGGGCGGGGAGACAATGAGCAGTTCTTC. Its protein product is CASGRGVKGRGDNEQFF.

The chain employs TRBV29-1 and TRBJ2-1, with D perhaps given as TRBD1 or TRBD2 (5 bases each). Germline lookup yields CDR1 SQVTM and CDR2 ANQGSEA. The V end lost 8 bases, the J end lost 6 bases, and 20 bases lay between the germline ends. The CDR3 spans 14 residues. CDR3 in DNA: TGCAGCCTTCCCGGGACGGGGTTTGGCAATGAGCAGTTCTTC. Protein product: CSLPGTGFGNEQFF.